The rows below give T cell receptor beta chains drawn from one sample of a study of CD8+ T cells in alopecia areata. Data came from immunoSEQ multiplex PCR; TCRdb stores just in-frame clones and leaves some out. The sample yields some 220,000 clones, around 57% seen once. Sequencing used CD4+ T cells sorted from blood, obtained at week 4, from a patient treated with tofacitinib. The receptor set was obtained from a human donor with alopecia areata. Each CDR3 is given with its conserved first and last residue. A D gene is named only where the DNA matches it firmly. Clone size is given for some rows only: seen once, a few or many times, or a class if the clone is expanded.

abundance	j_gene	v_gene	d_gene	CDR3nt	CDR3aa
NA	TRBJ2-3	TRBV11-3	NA	TGTGCCAGCAGCTTACTCAGGGTTACAGATACGCAGTATTTT	CASSLLRVTDTQYF
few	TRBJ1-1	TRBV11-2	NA	TGTGCCAGCAGCTTACGGGTGGGTGACACTGAAGCTTTCTTT	CASSLRVGDTEAFF
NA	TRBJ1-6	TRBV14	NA	TGTGCCAGCAGCCAAATCTGGAAAGGTAGCTCCTATAATTCACCCCTCCACTTT	CASSQIWKGSSYNSPLHF
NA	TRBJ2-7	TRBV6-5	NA	TGTGCCAGCAATCGGGGCGGCGAGCAGTACTTC	CASNRGGEQYF
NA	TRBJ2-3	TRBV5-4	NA	TGTGCCAGCAGCTTCCGAGACGCTACGCAGTATTTT	CASSFRDATQYF
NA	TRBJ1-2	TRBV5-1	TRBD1	TGCGCCAGCAGCCCTGGATCCGGGACAGGGGGGCTAAGGGGCTACACCTTC	CASSPGSGTGGLRGYTF
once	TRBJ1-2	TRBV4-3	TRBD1	TGCGCCAGCAGCCAGGGGACAGTGCCGAACTATGGCTACACCTTC	CASSQGTVPNYGYTF
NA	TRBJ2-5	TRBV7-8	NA	TGTGCCAGCAGCTTAGGCACCGGGATCGACGAGACCCAGTACTTC	CASSLGTGIDETQYF
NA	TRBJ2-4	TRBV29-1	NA	TGCAGCGTCGACGTCCTGGGGGACATTCAGTACTTC	CSVDVLGDIQYF
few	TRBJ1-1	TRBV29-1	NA	TGCAGCGGATCTTTCGACAGTGAGGCTTTCTTT	CSGSFDSEAFF
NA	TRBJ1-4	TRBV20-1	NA	TGCAGTGCTAGCTTTAATGAAAAACTGTTTTTT	CSASFNEKLFF
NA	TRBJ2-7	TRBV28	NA	TGTGCCAGCATAACAAGCGGAGCCTACGAGCAGTACTTC	CASITSGAYEQYF
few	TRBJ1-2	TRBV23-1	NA	TGCGCCAGCAGTCAATCCCTGACAGCCTATGGCTACACCTTC	CASSQSLTAYGYTF
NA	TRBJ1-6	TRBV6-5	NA	TGTGCCAGCAACCAACTTAATGCTCCGAATTCACCCCTCCACTTT	CASNQLNAPNSPLHF
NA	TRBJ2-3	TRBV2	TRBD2	TGTGCCAGCAGTGAAACTTCTGGCGGGGGGGCCGATACGCAGTATTTT	CASSETSGGGADTQYF
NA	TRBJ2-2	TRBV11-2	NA	TGTGCCAGCAGCTTAATGGATTCGAACACCGGGGAGCTGTTTTTT	CASSLMDSNTGELFF
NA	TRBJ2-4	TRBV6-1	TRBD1	TGTGCCAGCAGTGTACAGGGGAAGGGAAACATTCAGTACTTC	CASSVQGKGNIQYF
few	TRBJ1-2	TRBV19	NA	TGTGCCAGTACCCGATCAGGTGGAGCTAACTATGGCTACACCTTC	CASTRSGGANYGYTF
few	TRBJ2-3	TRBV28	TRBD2	TGTGCCAGCGCCCGAAGCGGGGTCGGTCTTATTTTT	CASARSGVGLIF
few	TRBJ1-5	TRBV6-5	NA	TGTGCCAGCAGTTACTCACCAAGCAATCAGCCCCAGCATTTT	CASSYSPSNQPQHF
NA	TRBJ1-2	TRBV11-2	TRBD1	TGTGCCAGCAGCCCCCGACAGGGTGATGGCTACACCTTC	CASSPRQGDGYTF
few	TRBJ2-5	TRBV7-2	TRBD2	TGTGCCAGCAGCCTCAGCGGGGGATTATACCAAGAGACCCAGTACTTC	CASSLSGGLYQETQYF
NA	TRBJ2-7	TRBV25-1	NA	TGTGCCAGCAGTGAATTGGGCAGATCCTACGAGCAGTACTTC	CASSELGRSYEQYF
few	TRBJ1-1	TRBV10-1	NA	TGCGCCAGCAGTGACCAGAGGAACACTGAAGCTTTCTTT	CASSDQRNTEAFF
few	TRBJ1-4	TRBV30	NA	TGTGCCTGTCCCGGGCCCATGACGGAAAAACTGTTTTTT	CACPGPMTEKLFF
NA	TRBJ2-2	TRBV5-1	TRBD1	TGCGCCAGCAGCTTCCGGGACAGGTTAAGCATCGGGGAGCTGTTTTTT	CASSFRDRLSIGELFF
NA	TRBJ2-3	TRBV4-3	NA	TGCGCCAGCAGCCAAGAACCTAGCACAGATACGCAGTATTTT	CASSQEPSTDTQYF
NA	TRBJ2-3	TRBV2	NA	TGTGCCAGCAGTGGGAGCTTAGAGGGCACAGATACGCAGTATTTT	CASSGSLEGTDTQYF
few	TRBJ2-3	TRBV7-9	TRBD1	TGTGCCAGCAGCACCCCGACAGGGATCACAGATACGCAGTATTTT	CASSTPTGITDTQYF
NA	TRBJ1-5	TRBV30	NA	TGTGCCTGGAGTCGACATAGCAATCAGCCCCAGCATTTT	CAWSRHSNQPQHF
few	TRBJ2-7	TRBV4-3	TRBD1	TGCGCCAGCAGCCAAGTCCCCCACGGACAGGGGGCCTACGAGCAGTACTTC	CASSQVPHGQGAYEQYF
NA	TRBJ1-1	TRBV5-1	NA	TGCGCCAGCAGCTCGGGATTGGGGAGGGGAAACACTGAAGCTTTCTTT	CASSSGLGRGNTEAFF
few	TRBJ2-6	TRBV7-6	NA	TGTGCCAGCAGCCCCCGGGCGGGGCTCCGGTCTGGGGCCAACGTCCTGACTTTC	CASSPRAGLRSGANVLTF
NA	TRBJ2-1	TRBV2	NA	TGTGCCAGCAGTGAAGGAGACGGTGAGCAGTTCTTC	CASSEGDGEQFF
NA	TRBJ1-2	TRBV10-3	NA	TGTGCCATCAGTGAGTCGGTTTATGGCTACACCTTC	CAISESVYGYTF
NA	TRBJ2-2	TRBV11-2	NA	TGTGCCAGCAGCTTAGTCAGGCGGGGTAGGACCGGGGAGCTGTTTTTT	CASSLVRRGRTGELFF
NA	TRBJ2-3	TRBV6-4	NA	TGTGCCAGCAGTGAGGACTTAAGAACAGATACGCAGTATTTT	CASSEDLRTDTQYF
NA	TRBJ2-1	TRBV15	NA	TGTGCCACCAGCAGAGATATGATGAATGAGCAGTTCTTC	CATSRDMMNEQFF